This TCR beta chain appears in the sequencing data of a study of blood T cell repertoires in COVID-19. Across the whole study: Whether acute or convalescent, the COVID-19 samples came from the United States, Italy and Spain. PBMCs, B-cell-depleted T cells, or T cells were the source of the cDNA or gDNA that made up the material.

Only in-frame clones appear in the TCRdb table, and some are missing; sequencing was by immunoSEQ multiplex PCR. The sample includes around 480,000 clones, 87% seen only once; the top ten take 0.65% to 0.9%. Individuals drawn from 20 to 30 US areas were about 18 to 100 years old. Trimming pared 10 bases from V and 5 bases from J, leaving 18 bases between. The CDR3 has 14 residues. The germline V gene encodes CDR1 SGHVS and CDR2 FQNEAQ. The chain employs TRBV7-8 and TRBJ1-5, with D maybe TRBD1 (5 bases). The clonotype originates from a woman aged 18-29 years who had recovered from COVID-19. The sample taken for sequencing was PBMCs or T cells enriched from blood (not recorded which). The CDR3 nucleotides read TGTGCCACCAACTTAGTTGGAGGGGATCAGCCCCAGCATTTT. Its translation: CATNLVGGDQPQHF.